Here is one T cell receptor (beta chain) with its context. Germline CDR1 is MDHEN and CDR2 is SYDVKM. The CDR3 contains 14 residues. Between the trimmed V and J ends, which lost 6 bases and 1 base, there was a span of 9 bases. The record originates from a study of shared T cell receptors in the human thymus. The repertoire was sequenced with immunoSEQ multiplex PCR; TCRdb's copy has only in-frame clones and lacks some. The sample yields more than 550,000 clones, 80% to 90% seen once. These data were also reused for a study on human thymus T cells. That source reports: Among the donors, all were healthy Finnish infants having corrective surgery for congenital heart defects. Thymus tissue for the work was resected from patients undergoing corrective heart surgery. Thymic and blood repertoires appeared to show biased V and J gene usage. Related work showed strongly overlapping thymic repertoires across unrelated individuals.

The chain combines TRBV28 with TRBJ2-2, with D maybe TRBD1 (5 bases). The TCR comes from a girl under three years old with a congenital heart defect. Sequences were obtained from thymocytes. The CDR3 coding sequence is TGTGCCAGCAGCCGTACAGGGAACACCGGGGAGCTGTTTTTT. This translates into CASSRTGNTGELFF.